This is a list of T cell receptor beta chains from one sample in a study of shared clonotypes between healthy human individuals. The repertoire was sequenced with immunoSEQ multiplex PCR; TCRdb's copy has only in-frame clones and lacks some. This table has about 2 million clones, roughly 95% appearing once. The sequencing sample was made of naive CD8+ T cells sorted from blood. All receptors derive from a man younger than 35 in good health. Both conserved end residues are part of each CDR3. A D gene is named only where the DNA matches it firmly. Some rows mark clone size as missing; the rest say once, few, many or name a class of expanded clone.

j_call | v_call | d_call | clone_size | cdr3_aa | cdr3_nt
TRBJ2-2 | TRBV15 | TRBD2 | NA | CATSRDQREGPGTGELFF | TGTGCCACCAGCAGAGATCAGCGGGAGGGCCCTGGGACCGGGGAGCTGTTTTTT
TRBJ1-6 | TRBV6-6 | NA | NA | CASSFQGYNSPLHF | TGTGCCAGCAGTTTTCAGGGATATAATTCACCCCTCCACTTT
TRBJ2-7 | TRBV7-2 | NA | NA | CASSLKQTFASYEQYF | TGTGCCAGCAGCTTAAAACAGACATTCGCCTCCTACGAGCAGTACTTC
TRBJ2-1 | TRBV11-2 | NA | NA | CASSLANEQFF | TGTGCCAGCAGCTTAGCGAATGAGCAGTTCTTC
TRBJ1-1 | TRBV6-6 | NA | NA | CASSYVGYEAFF | TGTGCCAGCAGTTACGTGGGCTACGAAGCTTTCTTT
TRBJ2-7 | TRBV5-6 | TRBD1 | NA | CASSYGQGNYEQYF | TGTGCCAGCAGCTATGGACAGGGAAATTACGAGCAGTACTTC
TRBJ2-5 | TRBV2 | TRBD2 | NA | CASSASGGAGETQYF | TGTGCCAGCAGTGCCAGCGGGGGGGCCGGGGAGACCCAGTACTTC
TRBJ2-1 | TRBV14 | TRBD1 | NA | CASSQVDRTGGNNGQFF | TGTGCCAGCAGCCAAGTCGATCGGACAGGGGGTAACAATGGGCAGTTCTTC
TRBJ2-5 | TRBV2 | TRBD1 | NA | CARSEGTGGETQYF | TGTGCCCGCAGTGAAGGTACAGGGGGAGAGACCCAGTACTTC
TRBJ2-3 | TRBV18 | NA | NA | CASSPSPNGDTQYF | TGTGCCAGCTCACCTTCCCCGAATGGCGATACGCAGTATTTT
TRBJ1-1 | TRBV27 | TRBD1 | few | CASSSRQGQAEAFF | TGTGCCAGCAGTTCTCGACAGGGGCAGGCTGAAGCTTTCTTT
TRBJ1-2 | TRBV6-1 | NA | NA | CASSESVGTAYGYTF | TGTGCCAGCAGTGAAAGCGTTGGGACGGCCTATGGCTACACCTTC
TRBJ2-3 | TRBV9 | NA | NA | CASSAYGGSTDTQYF | TGTGCCAGCAGTGCATATGGGGGAAGCACAGATACGCAGTATTTT
TRBJ2-7 | TRBV7-2 | TRBD2 | NA | CASRPGLAGSYEQYF | TGTGCCAGCAGACCGGGACTAGCGGGATCCTACGAGCAGTACTTC
TRBJ2-1 | TRBV7-9 | TRBD2 | once | CASSFRLAGGQNEQFF | TGTGCCAGCAGCTTCCGACTAGCGGGGGGGCAAAATGAGCAGTTCTTC
TRBJ2-7 | TRBV12-5 | NA | once | CASGLVGRSEQYF | TGTGCTAGTGGTTTGGTAGGCAGAAGCGAGCAGTACTTC
TRBJ2-1 | TRBV28 | NA | NA | CASSPRRIGQFF | TGTGCCAGCAGCCCTCGACGGATTGGGCAGTTCTTC
TRBJ2-5 | TRBV30 | TRBD2 | NA | CAWSVQRGDSETQYF | TGTGCCTGGAGTGTACAGCGGGGGGATTCGGAGACCCAGTACTTC
TRBJ2-7 | TRBV10-3 | TRBD2 | NA | CAISELAGVYEQYF | TGTGCCATCAGTGAGCTAGCGGGAGTCTACGAGCAGTACTTC
TRBJ2-5 | TRBV9 | NA | NA | CASSPEPGRETQYF | TGTGCCAGCAGCCCGGAACCAGGGCGAGAGACCCAGTACTTC
TRBJ2-1 | TRBV6-5 | NA | NA | CASSPQGSLNNEQFF | TGTGCCAGCAGCCCTCAGGGGAGTCTGAACAATGAGCAGTTCTTC
TRBJ2-7 | TRBV2 | NA | NA | CASITSTYEQYF | TGTGCCAGCATTACCTCGACCTACGAGCAGTACTTC
TRBJ1-6 | TRBV6-6 | NA | NA | CASSPSVGFNSPLHF | TGTGCCAGCAGCCCTTCCGTGGGGTTTAATTCACCCCTCCACTTT
TRBJ1-1 | TRBV7-8 | NA | NA | CASSFYPPGNGVNTEAFF | TGTGCCAGCAGCTTTTATCCCCCCGGGAACGGTGTAAACACTGAAGCTTTCTTT
TRBJ2-7 | TRBV7-9 | NA | NA | CASSFPIAASEQPYEQYF | TGTGCCAGCAGCTTTCCGATTGCGGCTTCCGAACAACCCTACGAGCAGTACTTC
TRBJ2-3 | TRBV2 | NA | NA | CASITDTQYF | TGTGCCAGCATCACAGATACGCAGTATTTT
TRBJ2-3 | TRBV7-9 | TRBD2 | NA | CASSLVALAADTQYF | TGTGCCAGCAGCTTAGTTGCACTAGCGGCAGATACGCAGTATTTT
TRBJ1-1 | TRBV6-5 | NA | NA | CASSYLFGGGVAAFF | TGTGCCAGCAGTTACCTCTTTGGGGGAGGTGTAGCAGCTTTCTTT
TRBJ2-1 | TRBV9 | TRBD1 | NA | CASSAGGQGREQFF | TGTGCCAGCAGCGCTGGGGGACAGGGACGTGAGCAGTTCTTC
TRBJ2-4 | TRBV27 | NA | NA | CASTWGHTKNIQYF | TGTGCCAGCACCTGGGGACATACCAAAAACATTCAGTACTTC
TRBJ1-3 | TRBV28 | NA | NA | CASSLTDTGNTIYF | TGTGCCAGCAGCCTCACAGATACTGGAAACACCATATATTTT
TRBJ2-5 | TRBV7-9 | NA | NA | CASSLDRNAETQYF | TGTGCCAGCAGCTTAGATCGCAACGCAGAGACCCAGTACTTC
TRBJ2-2 | TRBV27 | NA | NA | CASTTLGATGELFF | TGTGCCAGCACAACACTAGGGGCCACCGGGGAGCTGTTTTTT
TRBJ2-7 | TRBV5-4 | NA | once | CASSPYPGSYEQYF | TGTGCCAGCAGCCCCTATCCTGGCAGTTACGAGCAGTACTTC
TRBJ2-7 | TRBV10-3 | TRBD2 | NA | CAISPLAPSSYEQYF | TGTGCCATCAGTCCACTAGCGCCGAGCTCCTACGAGCAGTACTTC
TRBJ2-6 | TRBV18 | NA | NA | CASSGSSVYSGANVLTF | TGTGCCAGCTCCGGGAGTTCAGTCTACTCTGGGGCCAACGTCCTGACTTTC